Given below is one T cell receptor beta chain in context. In this sample, this clone turned up a few times. Its cognate antigen has yet to be identified. Per-base qualities were not stored, and no clone one base away is much larger. From the cysteine up to the phenylalanine, the CDR3 has a length of 14 residues. Just CDR3 DNA is preserved here, 42 bases in frame from base 1. Sequences LGHNA (CDR1) and YSLEER (CDR2) are obtained from the germline V gene. At the junction V is shortened by 0 bases and J by 2 bases, with 7 bases in between. The data are from a study of blood T cell repertoires in COVID-19 (TCRdb year 2020). For context, the study as a whole: Samples from collaborators originated in the United States, Italy and Spain and spanned both the acute and convalescent phases of COVID-19. Samples were obtained from the ongoing ImmuneRACE study (first 160 participants) and from over a thousand subjects provided by 6 global collaborators. HLA class I and class II types, where available, came from metadata supplied by the sample provider rather than from assay-based typing. Subjects who had been exposed to COVID-19, were actively infected with it, or had recovered from it provided the deeply sampled blood TCRbeta repertoires that made up the dataset. Nearly every sample came with metadata listing a de-identified subject ID, COVID-19 status, age in years and sex. A freely available public database, intended as a resource for researchers studying the immune response to SARS-CoV-2, is where the repertoires were released. The prospective study material was composed of cDNA or gDNA derived from T cells, B-cell-depleted T cells, or PBMCs.

Another Seattle source contributed samples from volunteer blood donors who had recovered from COVID-19. The collaborating institutions used their own protocols to collect whole blood in K2EDTA tubes. For TCRbeta analysis, collaborator samples were shipped as frozen whole blood, as isolated PBMCs, or as DNA extracted from either sample type. Overall study outcomes, separate from this receptor: The quantity of clinical and demographic metadata differed by source and by participant and was supplied without curation.

TCRbeta CDR3 regions were amplified from genomic DNA using the immunoSEQ Assay, a bias-controlled multiplex PCR. Processing in the source paper ran as follows. The number of nucleated cells in each sample was estimated by amplification of reference gene primers within the assay. To quantify the absolute abundance of each unique TCRbeta CDR3 rearrangement, sequence reads were collapsed and filtered. For each sample, productive Simpson clonality was calculated by taking the square root of Simpson's diversity index across productive rearrangements. TCRdb limited this immuneACCESS table to in-frame rearrangements with V and J called. A share of clones is missing; checked studies link under half to unresolved V genes, and the rest is unexplained. From that table come the V and J calls and clone size; the DNA was used to work out D and trimming. This sample gives some 200,000 clones in total; more than 75% of them show up just once. Of the sample, 0.8% to 1% falls within the top ten clones.

Sequenced sample: peripheral blood. This clonotype was sampled from a woman between 18 and 29 years old who had recovered from COVID-19. The V and J genes are TRBV4-3 and TRBJ2-5; the D gene is not confidently resolved. The CDR3 corresponds to CASSQDLKQETQYF. The bases are TGCGCCAGCAGCCAAGACCTTAAACAAGAGACCCAGTACTTC.